This T cell receptor beta chain was obtained from a study of cytomegalovirus exposure and HLA in healthy donors. About the study: Assignment to the Caucasian-associated ancestry cluster applied to roughly 80% of the approximately 360 genotyped donors. Broader study findings: Several V segments, TRBV6-2 and TRBV6-3 among them, could not be told apart and were dropped.

PCR primers comprised 60 Vbeta and 13 Jbeta primers. Profiling relied on immunoSEQ multiplex PCR, and the TCRdb table lists in-frame clones only, not all of them. The sample shows 70,000 to 100,000 clones, approximately 61% of them seen only once. This clone was observed a single time. Its target is not known. Germline assignment: CDR1 MNHEY and CDR2 SMNVEV (reference sequence). The CDR3 sequence is 13 residues long. V was pared by 2 bases and J by 4 bases, with 8 bases between. Samples came from healthy bone marrow donors. This receptor was obtained from a woman aged 45-59 years in good health and CMV-seropositive. The J gene is TRBJ2-5, the V gene TRBV27; maybe TRBD2 (6 bases). The sequencing input was PBMCs. CDR3 amino acids: CASSLRRGETQYF. CDR3 DNA sequence: TGTGCCAGCAGTTTACGGAGGGGAGAGACCCAGTACTTC.